This T cell receptor (beta chain) appears in the sequencing data of a study of shared clonotypes between healthy human individuals. Sequencing used immunoSEQ multiplex PCR; TCRdb keeps in-frame clones, though not all of them. The sample contains 2 million to 2.5 million clones, 85% to 95% of which appear only once. Per germline, CDR1 SGHTA and CDR2 FQGTGA. The ends were cut back, 0 bases at V and 7 bases at J, with 16 bases in the middle. The CDR3 length is 15 residues. The chain is built from TRBV7-3 and TRBJ2-7; possibly TRBD1 or TRBD2 for D (5 bases each). Specimen: naive CD4+ T cells from PBMCs. Subset of the sample: CD45RA+ positively selected. This sequence originates from a man aged 18 to 35 in good health. Some clones in this sample may be carry-over from other donors' samples. CDR3 amino acids: CASSLTRDLVGEQYF. The CDR3 DNA is TGTGCCAGCAGCTTAACCCGGGACCTGGTCGGGGAGCAGTACTTC.